The present entry profiles one T cell receptor (beta chain) with its context. This record comes from a study of technical replicates of blood from a few donors. The CDR3 length is 14 residues. Per germline, CDR1 SGHVS and CDR2 FNYEAQ. V was shortened by 4 bases and J by 5 bases, with 14 bases between the two germline ends. The data were produced by immunoSEQ multiplex PCR, yet TCRdb's version contains in-frame clones alone and is incomplete. This table has about 62,000 clones, 98% appearing once. The sample comprised T cells isolated from PBMCs. This TCR came from a human donor in good health. J is TRBJ2-5 and V is TRBV7-6; D is unresolved. CDR3 protein: CASSSRRSEETQYF. CDR3 coding DNA: TGTGCCAGCAGCTCTCGGCGGTCGGAGGAGACCCAGTACTTC.